Included here is one TCR beta chain sequence, with context. The sample is drawn from a study of OX40 agonist ivuxolimab in advanced cancers. For the study at large: Ivuxolimab doses were 0.01, 0.1, 0.3, 1.5, 3 or 10 mg/kg every 2 weeks.

Clones were read by immunoSEQ multiplex PCR, and TCRdb kept only the in-frame ones, dropping some. The profile shows about 41,000 clones, 65% to 90% of them singletons. The CDR3 is made up of 13 amino acids. Trimming cost V 4 bases and J 1 base, with 8 bases left between them. The sequence was obtained from an adult with an advanced solid tumor such as melanoma, head and neck, liver or kidney cancer. The chain recombines TRBV5-7 with TRBJ1-1; perhaps TRBD1 as D (6 bases). TRBV5-7 is assigned to the ORF class and has an uncertain function. The sequencing here drew on CD4+ or CD8+ T cells sorted from blood, taken in a trial of the OX40 agonist ivuxolimab. The CDR3 is CASSLTGNTEAFF. The CDR3 DNA reads TGTGCCAGCAGCCTGACAGGGAACACTGAAGCTTTCTTT.